The rows below give T cell receptor beta chains drawn from one sample of a study of long-term antiretroviral therapy in people with HIV. Libraries were prepared by immunoSEQ multiplex PCR; TCRdb keeps only in-frame clonotypes and omits some of them. The table shows roughly 24,000 clones, with approximately 90% occurring only once. The material was unsorted PBMCs, obtained 0.6 years after starting antiretroviral therapy. Every receptor here comes from a man in his 60s with HIV. CDR3s include the opening cysteine and the closing phenylalanine or tryptophan. D genes are given only for firm matches.

j_gene	d_gene	v_gene	CDR3aa	CDR3nt
TRBJ2-1	.	TRBV18	CASSPEISDEQFF	TGTGCCAGCTCACCGGAGATCAGTGATGAGCAGTTCTTC